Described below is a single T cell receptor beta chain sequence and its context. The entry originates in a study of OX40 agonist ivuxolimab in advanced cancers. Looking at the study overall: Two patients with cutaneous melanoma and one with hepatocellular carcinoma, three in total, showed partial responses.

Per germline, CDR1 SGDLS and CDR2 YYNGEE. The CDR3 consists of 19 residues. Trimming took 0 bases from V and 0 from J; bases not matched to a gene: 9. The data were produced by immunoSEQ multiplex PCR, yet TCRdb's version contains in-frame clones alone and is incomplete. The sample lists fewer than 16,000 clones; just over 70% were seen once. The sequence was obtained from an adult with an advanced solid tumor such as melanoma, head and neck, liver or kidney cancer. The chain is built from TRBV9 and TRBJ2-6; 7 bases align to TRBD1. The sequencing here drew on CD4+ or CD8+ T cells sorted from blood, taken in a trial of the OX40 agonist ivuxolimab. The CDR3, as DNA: TGTGCCAGCAGCGTAGACATAGGGGGCGCCCGCTCTGGGGCCAACGTCCTGACTTTC. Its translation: CASSVDIGGARSGANVLTF.